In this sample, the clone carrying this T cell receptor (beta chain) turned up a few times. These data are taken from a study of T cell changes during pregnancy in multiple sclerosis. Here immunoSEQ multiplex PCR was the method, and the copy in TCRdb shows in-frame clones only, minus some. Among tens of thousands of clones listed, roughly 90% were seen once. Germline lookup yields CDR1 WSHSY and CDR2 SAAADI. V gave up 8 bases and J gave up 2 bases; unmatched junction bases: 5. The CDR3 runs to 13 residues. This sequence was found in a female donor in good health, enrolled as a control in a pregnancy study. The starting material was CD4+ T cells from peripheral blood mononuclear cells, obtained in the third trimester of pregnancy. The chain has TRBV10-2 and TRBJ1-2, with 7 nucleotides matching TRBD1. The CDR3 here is CASDNRGNYGYTF. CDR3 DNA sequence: TGCGCCAGCGATAACAGGGGCAACTATGGCTACACCTTC.